This record concerns one T cell receptor beta chain sequence. Antigen unknown. The read comes to an end 3 residues before the CDR3 does, leaving the germline J gene to fill in the end. The record originates from a study of T cells in women clearing cervical HPV infection. Study at large: Donors had HPV16-related CIN3 or worse; 2 had invasive cancer. Control women cleared a single incident HPV16 infection within 12 months. Study conclusions and caveats: TRBV6-7 abundance was lower in cases than controls (roughly 0.11% versus 0.16%).

The V gene's germline CDR1 is SGHTA and CDR2 FQGNSA. This CDR3 has 14 residues. Method: immunoSEQ multiplex PCR; TCRdb's copy keeps in-frame clones and lacks some. The sample totals under 45,000 clones; its top ten clones hold roughly 5.8%. The chain has TRBV7-2 and TRBJ1-2; TRBD1 is a possible D gene (6 bases). The sequenced sample was blood buffy coat. The sequence was collected from a woman aged 18 to 75 with a cervical HPV16 infection that either progressed to CIN3+ or cleared (not recorded which). CDR3 bases read: TGTGCCAGCAGCTTTCACGCGGGGGCCTACGAC. Its protein is CASSFHAGAYD. In full, the CDR3 reads CASSFHAGAYDYTF.